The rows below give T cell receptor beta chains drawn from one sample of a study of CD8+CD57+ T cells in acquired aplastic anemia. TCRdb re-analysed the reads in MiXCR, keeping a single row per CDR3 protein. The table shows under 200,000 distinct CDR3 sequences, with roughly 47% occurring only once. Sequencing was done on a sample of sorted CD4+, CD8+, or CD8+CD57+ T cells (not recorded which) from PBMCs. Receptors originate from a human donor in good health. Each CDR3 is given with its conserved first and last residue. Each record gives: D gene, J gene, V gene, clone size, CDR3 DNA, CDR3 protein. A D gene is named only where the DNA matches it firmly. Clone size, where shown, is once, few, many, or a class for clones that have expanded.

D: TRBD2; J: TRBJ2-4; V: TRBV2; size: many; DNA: TGTGCCAGCGGGAGGCCAGCGGGAGAAAAAAACATTCAGTACTTC; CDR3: CASGRPAGEKNIQYF
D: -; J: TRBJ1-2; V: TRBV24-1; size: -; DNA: TGTGCCACCAGTGATGGCCTGTATGGCTACACCTTC; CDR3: CATSDGLYGYTF
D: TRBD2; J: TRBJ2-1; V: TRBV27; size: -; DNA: TGTGCCAGCAGTTTATTAGCGGGAGGCCCAGGTGAGCAGTTCTTC; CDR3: CASSLLAGGPGEQFF
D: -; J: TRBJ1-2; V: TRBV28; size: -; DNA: TGTGCCAGCAGTCGGGCGGATAACTATGGCTACACCTTC; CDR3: CASSRADNYGYTF
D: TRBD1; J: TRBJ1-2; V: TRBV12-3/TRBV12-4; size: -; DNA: TGTGCCAGCAGTTTGGGGACAGGGATAGGTGGCTACACCTTC; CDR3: CASSLGTGIGGYTF
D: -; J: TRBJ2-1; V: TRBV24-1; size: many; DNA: TGTGCCACCAGTGACCCGGGGTGGGGGGCTGGGAATGAGCAGTTCTTC; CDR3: CATSDPGWGAGNEQFF
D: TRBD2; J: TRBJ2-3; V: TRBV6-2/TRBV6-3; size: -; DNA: TGTGCCAGCAGTCGCCGACTAGCCGAATCAGATACGCAGTATTTT; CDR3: CASSRRLAESDTQYF
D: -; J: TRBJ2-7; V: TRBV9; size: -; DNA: TGTGCCAGCAGCGTAGGGGTAGACTCCTACGAGCAGTACTTC; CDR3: CASSVGVDSYEQYF
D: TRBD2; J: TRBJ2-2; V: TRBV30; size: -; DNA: TGTGCCTGGAGTGTGGGAGGGGACAACACCGGGGAGCTGTTTTTT; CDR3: CAWSVGGDNTGELFF
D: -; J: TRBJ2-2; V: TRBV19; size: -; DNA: TGTGCCAGTAGTATCCGGACGGAAACCGGGGAGCTGTTTTTT; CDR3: CASSIRTETGELFF
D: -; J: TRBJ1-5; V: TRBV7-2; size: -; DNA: TGTGCCAGCAGCTTCTCAGGGTTAGATCAGCCCCAGCATTTT; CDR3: CASSFSGLDQPQHF
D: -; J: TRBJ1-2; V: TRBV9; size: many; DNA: TGTGCCAGCAGCGTAAGCGGAAACTATGGCTACACCTTC; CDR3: CASSVSGNYGYTF
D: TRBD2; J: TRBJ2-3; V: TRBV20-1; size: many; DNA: TGCAGTGCCGAGACCGGGGCTAGCGGGACTAGCACAGATACGCAGTATTTT; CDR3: CSAETGASGTSTDTQYF
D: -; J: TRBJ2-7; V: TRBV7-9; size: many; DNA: TGTGCCAGCAGCGACCAAGACAGGCTCTCCTACGAGCAGTACTTC; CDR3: CASSDQDRLSYEQYF
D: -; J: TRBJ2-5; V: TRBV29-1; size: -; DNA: TGCAGCGTTGAAGGGGGTACCGGGACCCAAGAGACCCAGTACTTC; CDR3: CSVEGGTGTQETQYF
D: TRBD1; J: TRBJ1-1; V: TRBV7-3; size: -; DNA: TGTGCCAGCAGCTTAGCAGGGGGGTCGGCTGAAGCTTTCTTT; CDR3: CASSLAGGSAEAFF